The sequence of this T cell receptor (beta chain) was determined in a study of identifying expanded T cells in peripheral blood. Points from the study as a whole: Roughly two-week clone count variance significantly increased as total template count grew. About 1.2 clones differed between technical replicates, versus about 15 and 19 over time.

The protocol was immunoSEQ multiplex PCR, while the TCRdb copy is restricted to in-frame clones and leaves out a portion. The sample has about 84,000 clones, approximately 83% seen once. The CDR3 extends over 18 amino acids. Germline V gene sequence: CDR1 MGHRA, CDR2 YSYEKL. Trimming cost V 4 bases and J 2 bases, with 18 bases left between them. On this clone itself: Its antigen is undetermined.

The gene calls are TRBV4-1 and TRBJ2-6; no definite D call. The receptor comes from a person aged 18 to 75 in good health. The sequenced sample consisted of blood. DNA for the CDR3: TGCGCCAGCAGCCCGAAGCCGCACGCTACCGCTGGGGCCAACGTCCTGACTTTC. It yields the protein CASSPKPHATAGANVLTF.